The 30 T cell receptor beta chains below all came from one sample that was sequenced in a study of blood T cell repertoires in COVID-19. The protocol was immunoSEQ multiplex PCR, while the TCRdb copy is restricted to in-frame clones and leaves out a portion. The sample records 140,000 to 150,000 clones, around 80% being singletons. Sequenced input: peripheral blood. The receptors derive from a man in his 60s with active or convalescent COVID-19.

This clone was seen once. The chain recombines TRBV6-5 with TRBJ2-5; 8 positions agree with TRBD2. Trimming cost V 6 bases and J 5 bases; bases outside gene matches: 8. Germline CDR1 and CDR2: MNHEY and SVGAGI. The CDR3 is made up of 14 amino acids. In DNA form, the CDR3 reads TGTGCCAGCAGCCGCGACCCGGGAGGGGAGACCCAGTACTTC. This codes for CASSRDPGGETQYF.

This chain joins TRBV20-1 and TRBJ2-5; D unresolved. Deletions cut 3 bases from V and 2 bases from J, with 10 bases between. The length of the CDR3 is 13 residues. The germline V gene encodes CDR1 DFQATT and CDR2 SNEGSKA (reference sequence). The CDR3 spells CSASTHSQETQYF. DNA of the CDR3: TGCAGTGCTAGTACACACAGTCAAGAGACCCAGTACTTC.

Many counts were recorded for this clone. This chain joins TRBV19 and TRBJ1-1, with 7 bases identical to TRBD1. The V and J ends lost 6 bases and 7 bases, in that order; junction bases with no gene match: 2. Germline V gene data show CDR1 as LNHDA and CDR2 as SQIVND (reference sequence). This CDR3 spans 11 amino acids. The CDR3 region has the DNA TGTGCCAGTAGGTACAGGGGTGAAGCTTTCTTT. Residues: CASRYRGEAFF.

This clone has only a few counts. The genes are TRBV10-3 and TRBJ2-7; 7 bases line up with TRBD2. V was pared by 4 bases and J by 0 bases, with 6 bases of the junction left unmatched. The length of the CDR3 is 15 residues. CDR1 ENHRY and CDR2 SYGVKD come from the germline V gene. The CDR3: CAISVGGDYSYEQYF. CDR3 nucleotides: TGTGCCATCAGTGTAGGAGGGGACTACTCCTACGAGCAGTACTTC.

This clone appeared once. The gene calls are TRBV4-3 and TRBJ1-6; D is perhaps TRBD1 (6 bases). Germline V gives CDR1 LGHNA, CDR2 YSLEER. The CDR3 sequence is 15 residues long. V was pared by 0 bases and J by 10 bases, with 13 bases between. The CDR3 coding sequence is TGCGCCAGCAGCCAAGATCAGGGGTTTGGATCACCCCTCCACTTT. Its translation is CASSQDQGFGSPLHF.

The chain links TRBV7-7 to TRBJ2-7, with D tentatively TRBD1 (6 bases). CDR3 length equals 14 residues. Germline V gene lookup returns CDR1 SSHAT and CDR2 FNYEAQ (reference sequence). Trimming pared 5 bases from V and 1 base from J, leaving 12 bases between. As DNA, the CDR3 is TGTGCCAGCAGCCCAGACAGGACATCCTACGAGCAGTACTTC. It specifies CASSPDRTSYEQYF. The variable domain in full, completed from reference TRBV7-7 and TRBJ2-7, reads GAGVSQSPRYKVTKRGQDVTLRCDPISSHATLYWYQQALGQGPEFLTYFNYEAQPDKSGLPSDRFSAERPEGSISTLTIQRTEQRDSAMYRCASSPDRTSYEQYFGPGTRLTVT.

The J gene is TRBJ1-2, the V gene TRBV5-4, with D tentatively TRBD1 (5 bases). CDR1 is SGHNT and CDR2 is YYREEE in the germline V gene (reference sequence). The CDR3 is made up of 15 amino acids. The germline V and J ends were trimmed by 0 bases and 5 bases, with 14 bases remaining between them. CDR3 region: CASSLEPQGGYGYTF. In nucleotides, the CDR3 is TGTGCCAGCAGCTTGGAGCCTCAGGGTGGATATGGCTACACCTTC.

The CDR3 loop reads CASSQSGTSRDNEQFF. The DNA for the CDR3 is TGTGCCAGCAGCCAATCCGGGACTAGTCGTGACAATGAGCAGTTCTTC. The V and J genes are TRBV4-2 and TRBJ2-1; 8 bases are shared with TRBD2. V was clipped by 2 bases and J by 5 bases; unmatched bases: 8. The CDR3 is 16 residues long. The germline V gene encodes CDR1 LGHNA and CDR2 YNFKEQ.

The rearrangement joins TRBV5-1 to TRBJ1-2; the D is unclear. The CDR3 covers 13 residues. The V and J ends lost 0 bases and 8 bases respectively, with 11 bases between them. Per the germline V gene, CDR1 is SGHRS and CDR2 is YFSETQ. CDR3 nucleotides: TGCGCCAGCAGCTTGGATCCCGCGGGGGGCTACACCTTC. Its translation: CASSLDPAGGYTF.

The CDR3 DNA follows: TGTGCCAGCAAGTTAGGAGGGGCGGGGGAGACCCAGTACTTC. The encoded protein is CASKLGGAGETQYF. V gene TRBV27 combines with J gene TRBJ2-5; a possible D gene is TRBD2 (6 bases). The germline CDR1 and CDR2 sequences are MNHEY and SMNVEV (reference sequence). This CDR3 contains 14 residues. Trimming pared 7 bases from V and 5 bases from J, leaving 17 bases between.

This rearrangement joins TRBV29-1 to TRBJ2-1; 11 bases are a match to TRBD1. There are 13 residues in the CDR3. J gave up 7 bases and V 4 bases, and 3 bases lay outside the gene matches. Germline V gene lookup returns CDR1 SQVTM and CDR2 ANQGSEA. The CDR3 is CSVGTGGGNEQFF. The CDR3 DNA is TGCAGCGTTGGGACAGGGGGCGGGAATGAGCAGTTCTTC.

In regard to this clone: The sample has other DNA sequences that encode this CDR3 too. The V and J genes are TRBV5-4 and TRBJ2-5, with a tentative D call TRBD2 (6 bases). V lost 0 bases and J lost 2, with 8 bases in between. The CDR3 has 14 residues. Germline V gene sequence: CDR1 SGHNT, CDR2 YYREEE (reference sequence). CDR3 bases: TGTGCCAGCAGCTTGGCGGGAGCACAAGAGACCCAGTACTTC. As protein: CASSLAGAQETQYF.

This clone occurred once. This rearrangement joins TRBV9 to TRBJ1-1; D uncertain. Germline-derived CDR1 and CDR2 are SGDLS and YYNGEE. The V end was cut by 0 bases, the J end by 1 base, with 4 bases between. This CDR3 contains 13 residues. The DNA for the CDR3 is TGTGCCAGCAGCGTAGCGGGGAACACTGAAGCTTTCTTT. It specifies CASSVAGNTEAFF.

This chain uses TRBV29-1 with TRBJ1-1; 7 bases agree with TRBD1. This CDR3 comprises 13 residues. From germline, CDR1 is SQVTM and CDR2 ANQGSEA. The V gene end was trimmed by 8 bases and the J gene end by 4 bases; junction bases not matched to a gene: 10. This CDR3 reads CSTGQVGATEAFF. CDR3 nucleotide sequence: TGCAGCACCGGACAGGTTGGGGCCACTGAAGCTTTCTTT. Together with reference TRBV29-1 and TRBJ1-1, the CDR3 gives the full variable domain: SAVISQKPSRDICQRGTSLTIQCQVDSQVTMMFWYRQQPGQSLTLIATANQGSEATYESGFVIDKFPISRPNLTFSTLTVSNMSPEDSSIYLCSTGQVGATEAFFGQGTRLTVV.

This sequence joins TRBV6-5 and TRBJ1-5, with D possibly TRBD1 on 5 matching bases. There are 14 residues in the CDR3. Germline-derived CDR1 and CDR2 are MNHEY and SVGAGI. The V and J ends lost 2 bases and 9 bases respectively, with 14 bases between them. CDR3 amino acids: CASSYAGLPGPQHF. CDR3 nucleotides: TGTGCCAGCAGTTACGCGGGACTGCCAGGGCCCCAGCATTTT.

This sequence joins TRBV9 and TRBJ2-3; possibly TRBD2 for D (6 bases). Germline-derived CDR1 and CDR2 are SGDLS and YYNGEE. Trimming removed 0 bases from V and 2 bases from J, with 10 bases in between. This CDR3 contains 15 residues. The CDR3 region has the DNA TGTGCCAGCAGCGTAGAGGGACTTATCACAGATACGCAGTATTTT. Its translation is CASSVEGLITDTQYF.

This chain links TRBV5-4 with TRBJ2-7; D gene ambiguous. The CDR3 covers 14 residues. Germline-derived CDR1 and CDR2 are SGHNT and YYREEE (reference sequence). Deletions cut 4 bases from V and 6 bases from J, with 17 bases between. The DNA of the CDR3 is TGTGCCAGCAGCCCGGGTGACGCCCTGGGCGAGCAGTACTTC. Amino acids: CASSPGDALGEQYF.

The chain links TRBV6-5 to TRBJ2-7, with a tentative D call TRBD1 (7 bases). Trimming took 6 bases from V and 4 from J, leaving 10 bases between them. The CDR3 length is 12 residues. From germline, CDR1 is MNHEY and CDR2 SVGAGI. The CDR3 DNA is TGTGCCAGCAGGACAGGGAGGTACGAGCAGTACTTC. It is translated as CASRTGRYEQYF.

The genes are TRBV5-1 and TRBJ2-7, with TRBD1 matching over 8 bases. The CDR3 is 17 residues long. Trimming took 5 bases from V and 5 from J; bases not matched to a gene: 18. CDR1 is SGHRS, CDR2 YFSETQ, per germline. The CDR3 reads CASRPQGAGGFLDEQYF. The CDR3 region has the DNA TGCGCCAGCAGGCCACAAGGGGCAGGGGGCTTCCTGGACGAGCAGTACTTC.

The DNA for the CDR3 is TGTGCCAGCAGGCCCGAGAGTTCCTATGGCTACACCTTC. Translating it yields CASRPESSYGYTF. The chain employs TRBV28 and TRBJ1-2; D is undetermined. Trimming took off 6 bases at V and 4 bases at J, with 12 bases between the two ends. The CDR3 is 13 residues long. Looked up from germline, CDR1 is MDHEN and CDR2 is SYDVKM.

This sequence joins TRBV19 and TRBJ1-5; TRBD1 is a possible D gene (5 bases). The V end was cut by 5 bases, the J end by 3 bases, with 14 bases between. The germline CDR1 and CDR2 sequences are LNHDA and SQIVND (reference sequence). The CDR3 loop spans 15 amino acids. Here the CDR3 reads CASSPPGGSNQPQHF. The CDR3 coding sequence is TGTGCCAGTAGTCCCCCGGGGGGTTCCAATCAGCCCCAGCATTTT.

The rearrangement links TRBV4-2 to TRBJ2-7; 10 bases line up with TRBD2. Germline V lookup: CDR1 LGHNA, CDR2 YNFKEQ. The CDR3 runs to 16 residues. V dropped 1 base and J dropped 4; count of bases not matched to a gene: 7. CDR3 nucleotide sequence: TGTGCCAGCAGCCAAGCATTAGCGGGAGGCCGGTACGAGCAGTACTTC. Translation: CASSQALAGGRYEQYF.

The chain links TRBV19 to TRBJ1-1, with D possibly being TRBD1 (6 bases). With 1 base removed from V and 0 bases from J, the gap between germline ends came to 18 bases. The CDR3 spans 18 residues. Germline CDR1 and CDR2: LNHDA and SQIVND (reference sequence). The CDR3 region is CASSIVGFLRQVNTEAFF. The DNA for the CDR3 is TGTGCCAGTAGTATAGTCGGGTTCTTAAGACAGGTGAACACTGAAGCTTTCTTT.

This CDR3 is CASSPSGVGEKLFF. CDR3 in DNA: TGTGCCAGCAGTCCTTCAGGGGTAGGGGAAAAACTGTTTTTT. The chain employs TRBV6-5 and TRBJ1-4; TRBD1 might be the D (6 bases). Per germline, CDR1 MNHEY and CDR2 SVGAGI. V was clipped by 5 bases and J by 8 bases, with 15 bases between them. CDR3 length: 14 amino acids.

The rearrangement uses TRBV19 and TRBJ1-2; 10 positions match TRBD1. The V and J ends lost 4 bases and 4 bases, in that order; junction bases with no gene match: 15. The germline CDR1 and CDR2 sequences are LNHDA and SQIVND (reference sequence). The CDR3 is 18 residues long. CDR3 residues: CASSSRQGASIYFYGYTF. CDR3 coding DNA: TGTGCCAGTAGTAGTAGACAGGGGGCTTCAATTTACTTCTATGGCTACACCTTC.

The chain uses TRBV5-4 and TRBJ2-1, with D possibly being TRBD2 (6 bases). The germline V gene has CDR1 SGHNT and CDR2 YYREEE (reference sequence). V lost 4 bases, J lost 5 bases, and 19 bases lay in between. This CDR3 has 16 residues. The CDR3 nucleotides are TGTGCCAGCAGCCCGGGGCCGGGAGAAGTCAACAATGAGCAGTTCTTC. Residues: CASSPGPGEVNNEQFF.

The genes are TRBV7-3 and TRBJ2-1; possibly TRBD1 for D (6 bases). This CDR3 has 17 amino acids. The germline V gene has CDR1 SGHTA and CDR2 FQGTGA. V was pared by 0 bases and J by 1 base, with 13 bases between. The CDR3 DNA is TGTGCCAGCAGCTTAACTCCAGGGGCGGATTCCTACAATGAGCAGTTCTTC. Translation: CASSLTPGADSYNEQFF.

The rearrangement links TRBV5-1 to TRBJ2-5; D perhaps matches TRBD2 (5 bases). V was clipped by 4 bases and J by 4 bases, with 17 bases between them. The CDR3 spans 15 residues. Germline V gene lookup returns CDR1 SGHRS and CDR2 YFSETQ. CDR3 nucleotides: TGCGCCAGCAGCCCAGCGACTACTCTGGGAGAGACCCAGTACTTC. Protein: CASSPATTLGETQYF.

The chain links TRBV20-1 to TRBJ1-4; 8 nucleotides align to TRBD1. Germline V gives CDR1 DFQATT, CDR2 SNEGSKA (reference sequence). The CDR3 contains 13 residues. V was pared by 3 bases and J by 7 bases, with 4 bases of the junction left unmatched. This chain's CDR3 is CSASSRGPEKLFF. The CDR3 DNA follows: TGCAGTGCTAGTTCCAGGGGGCCTGAAAAACTGTTTTTT.

The chain recombines TRBV2 with TRBJ1-1; 7 bases match TRBD1. The CDR3 has 15 residues. V lost 6 bases, J lost 3 bases, and 10 bases stayed unmatched. Germline V gene sequence: CDR1 SNHLY, CDR2 FYNNEI. CDR3 sequence reads: CASSADRAGDTEAFF. In nucleotides, the CDR3 is TGTGCCAGCAGCGCCGACAGGGCAGGGGACACTGAAGCTTTCTTT.